These 23 T cell receptor beta chains originate from one sample sequenced in a study of response to subunit inactivated influenza vaccine (dated by TCRdb to 2016 to 2019). The library was produced with RT-PCR. Sequencing instrument: Illumina HiSeq 2500. TCRdb cleaned the public reads at Q25 with fastp, built clones with MiXCR and kept in-frame beta chains. Each record represents a unique CDR3 protein, reported with the most common genes and DNA among its rows. In all, the sample holds about 190,000 distinct CDR3 sequences, and about an eighth of those were seen once. The ten largest clones capture about 28% of the sample. The sample was CD8+ T cells sorted from PBMCs, taken 5 to 6 days after vaccination. The receptors were gathered from a man aged 45-60 years who received an inactivated influenza vaccine. Donor details come from another sample of the same person, matched by shared clones.

In this sample, this clonotype turned up a few times. The genes are TRBV7-9 and TRBJ1-5; tentatively, D is TRBD1 (5 bases). Trimming left V 2 bases short and J 7 bases short, with 15 bases between. This CDR3 is built from 15 residues. Germline CDR1 SEHNR, CDR2 FQNEAQ (reference sequence). DNA of the CDR3: TGTGCCAGCAGCTTATCGGGAGGGGCCCGGCAGCCCCAGCATTTT. Protein product: CASSLSGGARQPQHF. Full variable domain (outside the CDR3, taken from reference TRBV7-9 and TRBJ1-5): DTGVSQNPRHKITKRGQNVTFRCDPISEHNRLYWYRQTLGQGPEFLTYFQNEAQLEKSRLLSDRFSAERPKGSFSTLEIQRTEQGDSAMYLCASSLSGGARQPQHFGDGTRLSIL.

This clonotype was detected a few times. The rearrangement joins TRBV27 to TRBJ2-1, with D perhaps matching TRBD2 (5 bases). Germline values: CDR1 MNHEY, CDR2 SMNVEV (reference sequence). The CDR3 extends over 17 amino acids. Trimming took 3 bases from V and 3 from J, leaving 18 bases between them. The CDR3 loop is CASSLVTAGFGYNEQFF. CDR3 bases: TGTGCCAGCAGTTTGGTGACGGCGGGTTTTGGCTACAATGAGCAGTTCTTC.

The rearrangement links TRBV4-3 to TRBJ2-1; perhaps TRBD1 as D (6 bases). CDR1 LGHNA and CDR2 YSLEER come from the germline V gene. CDR3 size: 16 residues. Trimming removed 4 bases from V and 0 bases from J, with 13 bases in between. In nucleotides, the CDR3 is TGCGCCAGCAGCCCCCTCGGACAGTCCTCCTACAATGAGCAGTTCTTC. Its translation: CASSPLGQSSYNEQFF.

This clonotype was counted only a few times. This sequence joins TRBV28 and TRBJ2-7; 11 bases agree with TRBD2. Germline V gene data show CDR1 as MDHEN and CDR2 as SYDVKM. The junction had 10 bases not matched to a gene; V was cut back by 5 bases and J by 4 bases. The CDR3 sequence is 16 residues long. The CDR3 sequence: CASSRLAGLVGYEQYF. The CDR3 bases are TGTGCCAGCAGTCGACTAGCGGGATTAGTAGGGTACGAGCAGTACTTC.

This clonotype was observed a handful of times. The chain couples TRBV5-6 to TRBJ1-2; D gene ambiguous. The CDR3 sequence is 14 residues long. The germline V gene has CDR1 SGHDT and CDR2 YYEEEE. With 4 bases removed from V and 6 bases from J, the gap between germline ends came to 16 bases. CDR3 nucleotides: TGTGCCAGCAGCCACACAGTCGAACGGCATGGCTACACCTTC. It is translated as CASSHTVERHGYTF.

Details on this clonotype: A much larger clonotype is one base distant, so this may be a read error. In DNA form, the CDR3 reads TGTGTCAGCAGCTTAGAGCGTTGGAGCGAGCAGTACTTC. It encodes CVSSLERWSEQYF. The rearrangement uses TRBV7-6 and TRBJ2-7, with no clear D. Germline V lookup: CDR1 SGHVS, CDR2 FNYEAQ. CDR3 length: 13 residues.

The chain combines TRBV13 with TRBJ1-2; no clear D. Between the trimmed V and J ends, which lost 4 bases and 6 bases, there was a span of 12 bases. This CDR3 has 13 residues. Germline CDR1 reads PRHDT; CDR2 reads FYEKMQ (reference sequence). This CDR3 reads CASSSIAADGYTF. The CDR3 DNA follows: TGTGCCAGCAGCTCAATAGCGGCGGATGGCTACACCTTC.

The chain recombines TRBV28 with TRBJ2-7; TRBD2 might be the D (5 bases). The CDR3 spans 14 residues. Germline-derived CDR1 and CDR2 are MDHEN and SYDVKM. Trimming took 6 bases from V and 0 from J, leaving 12 bases between them. The CDR3 region has the DNA TGTGCCAGCAGGCCGGACTCTTCCTCCTACGAGCAGTACTTC. This translates into CASRPDSSSYEQYF.

This clonotype came up a few times. V usage is TRBV2 and J usage is TRBJ2-7, with D possibly being TRBD2 (6 bases). Trimming removed 6 bases at V and 0 bases at J, with 15 bases between. This CDR3 has 15 amino acids. Looked up from germline, CDR1 is SNHLY and CDR2 is FYNNEI. The CDR3 sequence is CASRKGSGSSYEQYF. CDR3 DNA sequence: TGTGCCAGCAGAAAGGGTAGCGGAAGCTCCTACGAGCAGTACTTC.

This clonotype was seen more than once but under ten times. The V call is TRBV7-9, the J call TRBJ2-7; TRBD2 matches 9 bases. V dropped 5 bases and J dropped 4; count of bases not matched to a gene: 6. This CDR3 is built from 14 residues. Looked up from germline, CDR1 is SEHNR and CDR2 is FQNEAQ (reference sequence). CDR3 residues: CASSPSGLAYEQYF. The CDR3 DNA reads as TGTGCCAGCAGCCCCTCAGGACTAGCGTACGAGCAGTACTTC.

The chain carries TRBV20-1 and TRBJ2-1; tentatively, D is TRBD1 or TRBD2 (5 bases each). CDR1 and CDR2 (germline): DFQATT, SNEGSKA (reference sequence). Between the trimmed V and J ends, which lost 0 bases and 0 bases, there was a span of 15 bases. CDR3 length: 17 residues. CDR3 sequence (DNA): TGCAGTGCTAGAGATCTGGGGGTACAGAGCTCCTACAATGAGCAGTTCTTC. It specifies CSARDLGVQSSYNEQFF.

This clonotype has a count of ten or more. The chain employs TRBV7-8 and TRBJ2-7; a possible D gene is TRBD2 (6 bases). The germline V gene has CDR1 SGHVS and CDR2 FQNEAQ. V was trimmed by 1 base and J by 0 bases, leaving 16 bases between them. This CDR3 spans 17 amino acids. The CDR3 loop reads CASSLGALAESSYEQYF. CDR3 sequence (DNA): TGTGCCAGCAGCTTAGGGGCCTTAGCGGAAAGCTCCTACGAGCAGTACTTC.

The sample holds many counts of this clonotype. This sequence joins TRBV20-1 and TRBJ2-3, with D possibly matching TRBD1 (5 bases). This CDR3 is built from 14 residues. With 0 bases removed from V and 3 bases from J, the gap between germline ends came to 10 bases. Looked up from germline, CDR1 is DFQATT and CDR2 is SNEGSKA (reference sequence). The DNA of the CDR3 is TGCAGTGCTAGAGATCTGGCAGGGACAGATACGCAGTATTTT. The encoded protein is CSARDLAGTDTQYF.

This clonotype was picked up many times. This chain uses TRBV7-9 with TRBJ1-3; 9 nucleotides agree with TRBD1. This CDR3 has 16 amino acids. Germline lookup yields CDR1 SEHNR and CDR2 FQNEAQ (reference sequence). Unmatched junction bases numbered 8, after V lost 5 bases and J lost 3 bases. The CDR3 nucleotides read TGTGCCAGCAGCGACCCGGGACAGGGCCATGGAAACACCATATATTTT. Translation gives CASSDPGQGHGNTIYF. The full variable domain, rest sourced from reference TRBV7-9 and TRBJ1-3, is DTGVSQNPRHKITKRGQNVTFRCDPISEHNRLYWYRQTLGQGPEFLTYFQNEAQLEKSRLLSDRFSAERPKGSFSTLEIQRTEQGDSAMYLCASSDPGQGHGNTIYFGEGSWLTVV.

This clonotype turned up a few times. The J gene is TRBJ1-2, the V gene TRBV6-1; unclear D gene. The V gene's germline CDR1 is MNHNS and CDR2 SASEGT. This CDR3 spans 14 amino acids. Trimming stripped 2 bases from V and 0 bases from J, with 7 bases between. CDR3 sequence reads: CASSERGANYGYTF. The CDR3 DNA reads as TGTGCCAGCAGTGAACGGGGTGCTAACTATGGCTACACCTTC.

A few counts support this clonotype. The chain carries TRBV12-3 or TRBV12-4 and TRBJ1-4; unclear D gene. The CDR3 spans 14 residues. Trimming cost V 2 bases and J 7 bases, with 11 bases left between them. As DNA, the CDR3 is TGTGCCAGCAGTTTATTTAGGGAGCCTGAAAAACTGTTTTTT. Amino acid sequence: CASSLFREPEKLFF.

V gene TRBV7-2 combines with J gene TRBJ1-1; D possibly corresponds to TRBD1 (5 bases). Germline lookup yields CDR1 SGHTA and CDR2 FQGNSA. Trimming took off 4 bases at V and 0 bases at J, with 9 bases between the two ends. The CDR3 spans 14 residues. The CDR3 coding sequence is TGTGCCAGCAGCTACGGGACCTTGAACACTGAAGCTTTCTTT. This gives the protein CASSYGTLNTEAFF.

The V and J genes are TRBV20-1 and TRBJ2-4; D ambiguous. Per the germline V gene, CDR1 is DFQATT and CDR2 is SNEGSKA (reference sequence). V dropped 5 bases and J dropped 3 bases, with 11 bases sitting between them. This CDR3 is 13 amino acids long. The CDR3 DNA follows: TGCAGTGCTGAAGCCTCCCTCAAAAACATTCAGTACTTC. As protein: CSAEASLKNIQYF.

The CDR3 nucleotides read TGTGCCAGCAGCCCGGGAAGGGTAGTCTACGAGCAGTACTTC. It encodes CASSPGRVVYEQYF. The chain uses TRBV5-6 and TRBJ2-7, with D perhaps matching TRBD2 (5 bases). The germline V and J ends were trimmed by 4 bases and 3 bases, with 14 bases remaining between them. From germline, CDR1 is SGHDT and CDR2 YYEEEE. CDR3 length equals 14 residues. The variable domain in full, with the rest retrieved from reference TRBV5-6 and TRBJ2-7, is DAGVTQSPTHLIKTRGQQVTLRCSPKSGHDTVSWYQQALGQGPQFIFQYYEEEERQRGNFPDRFSGHQFPNYSSELNVNALLLGDSALYLCASSPGRVVYEQYFGPGTRLTVT.

This chain joins TRBV12-3 or TRBV12-4 and TRBJ2-3; the match to TRBD2 covers 13 bases. This CDR3 spans 18 amino acids. V shed 6 bases, J shed 2 bases, and the junction held 11 bases outside the gene matches. The CDR3 nucleotides are TGTGCCAGCAGCCAATGGACTAGCGGGGGCTCATACACAGATACGCAGTATTTT. As protein: CASSQWTSGGSYTDTQYF.

Here the CDR3 DNA reads TGTGCCAGTAGTATTTCGGCCTACAATGAGCAGTTCTTC. Its protein is CASSISAYNEQFF. The chain links TRBV19 to TRBJ2-1; no firm D call. The V gene lost 3 bases and the J gene lost 2 bases, with 5 bases spanning the gap. CDR3 length equals 13 residues. The germline V gene encodes CDR1 LNHDA and CDR2 SQIVND (reference sequence).

This clonotype was recorded a few times. V gene TRBV7-9 combines with J gene TRBJ1-5; D is ambiguous. The CDR3 runs to 14 residues. The germline V gene encodes CDR1 SEHNR and CDR2 FQNEAQ (reference sequence). Trimming pared 5 bases from V and 1 base from J, leaving 9 bases between. The chain's CDR3 is CASSPFGSNQPQHF. The CDR3, as DNA: TGTGCCAGCAGCCCTTTCGGGAGCAATCAGCCCCAGCATTTT.

The rearrangement uses TRBV6-5 and TRBJ2-7; perhaps TRBD1 as D (6 bases). V lost 4 bases, J lost 1 base, and 14 bases lay in between. Germline V CDR1 and CDR2: MNHEY, SVGAGI. The CDR3 is made up of 15 amino acids. The chain's CDR3 is CASSSLRDTSYEQYF. The DNA for the CDR3 is TGTGCCAGCAGTTCCCTCCGGGACACGTCCTACGAGCAGTACTTC.